This T cell receptor (beta chain) was obtained from a study of blood T cell repertoires in COVID-19. Study in general: COVID-19 samples collected from the United States, Italy and Spain covered acute and convalescent phases. Nucleic acid was either cDNA or gDNA, and it came from T cells, B-cell-depleted T cells, or PBMCs.

CDR1 is SQVTM and CDR2 is ANQGSEA in the germline V gene. With V trimmed by 4 bases and J by 12 bases, 13 bases remained unmatched. The CDR3 length is 13 residues. Per the original data handling: Amplifying reference gene primers gave estimates of nucleated cell counts. Libraries were prepared by immunoSEQ multiplex PCR; TCRdb keeps only in-frame clonotypes and omits some of them. Clone size and V and J calls were adopted from that table, with D and trimming inferred from the DNA. The table lists some 90,000 clones, around 88% of them singletons. The Seattle site enrolled patients during active infection and followed them longitudinally.

The receptor was derived from a woman between 55 and 75 years old with COVID-19, enrolled during active disease. This rearrangement joins TRBV29-1 to TRBJ1-1, with 8 bases lining up with TRBD1. Input material: peripheral blood. CDR3 sequence: CSVGGQGSGRSFF. As DNA, the CDR3 is TGCAGCGTTGGTGGACAGGGTTCGGGTCGATCTTTCTTT.